This T cell receptor beta chain was found in a study of CD8 T cells in ankylosing spondylitis. Each CDR3 protein is one row after TCRdb ran MiXCR on the 5' RACE reads. Of some 250,000 distinct CDR3 sequences listed, 7.5% to 9% are singletons. V lost 8 bases and J 0 bases, leaving 14 bases between the germline ends. The germline CDR1 and CDR2 sequences are GTSNPN and SVGIG (reference sequence). The CDR3 length is 13 residues. This rearrangement joins TRBV30 to TRBJ2-7; D assignment may be TRBD1 or TRBD2 (5 bases each). The sequenced material came from blood, either unsorted or a sorted T cell fraction (not recorded which). The sequence came from a male donor with ankylosing spondylitis or in good health (not recorded which). CDR3 DNA sequence: TGTGCCGGGACCCGGGACGGCTCCTACGAGCAGTACTTC. Its protein product is CAGTRDGSYEQYF.